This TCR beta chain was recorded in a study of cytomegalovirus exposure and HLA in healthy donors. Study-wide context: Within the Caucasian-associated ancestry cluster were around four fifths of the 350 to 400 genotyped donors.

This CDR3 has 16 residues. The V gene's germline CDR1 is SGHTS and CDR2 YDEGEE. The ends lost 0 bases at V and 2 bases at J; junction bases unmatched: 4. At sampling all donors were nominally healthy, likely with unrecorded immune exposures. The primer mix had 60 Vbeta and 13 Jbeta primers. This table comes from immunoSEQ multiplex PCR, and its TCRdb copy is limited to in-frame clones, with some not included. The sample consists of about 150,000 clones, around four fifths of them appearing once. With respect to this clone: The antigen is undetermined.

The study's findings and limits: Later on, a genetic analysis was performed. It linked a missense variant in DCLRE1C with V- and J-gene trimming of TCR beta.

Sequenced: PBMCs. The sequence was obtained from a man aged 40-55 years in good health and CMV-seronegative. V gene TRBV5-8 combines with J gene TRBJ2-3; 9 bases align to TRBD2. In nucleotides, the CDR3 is TGTGCCAGCAGCTTGGGCCTAGCGGGGCTCACAGATACGCAGTATTTT. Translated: CASSLGLAGLTDTQYF.